This T cell receptor beta chain was profiled in a study of T cell changes during pregnancy in multiple sclerosis. The length of the CDR3 is 14 residues. The trim removed 7 bases at V and 7 bases at J, leaving 6 bases unmatched. Per germline, CDR1 LNHDA and CDR2 SQIVND (reference sequence). Libraries were prepared by immunoSEQ multiplex PCR; TCRdb keeps only in-frame clonotypes and omits some of them. Among around 21,000 clones listed, 88% were seen once. The genes are TRBV19 and TRBJ2-1, with 11 bases that match TRBD2. The receptor's source is a female donor in good health, enrolled as a control in a pregnancy study. Sequenced material: CD8+ T cells from peripheral blood mononuclear cells, taken in the third trimester of pregnancy. Here the CDR3 DNA reads TGTGCCAGTAATAGCGGGGGGGCCGGAAATGAGCAGTTCTTC. Protein product: CASNSGGAGNEQFF.